This T cell receptor beta chain was identified during a study of OX40 agonist ivuxolimab in advanced cancers. Some clones are missing from TCRdb's copy, which holds only in-frame ones; the method was immunoSEQ multiplex PCR. The repertoire consists of roughly 32,000 clones, with approximately 90% occurring once and the leading ten covering 26%. The receptor comes from an adult with an advanced solid tumor such as melanoma, head and neck, liver or kidney cancer. Sequencing was performed on CD4+ or CD8+ T cells sorted from blood, taken in a trial of the OX40 agonist ivuxolimab.

The CDR3 is CASGRIMNTEAFF. In DNA form, the CDR3 reads TGTGCTAGTGGACGGATAATGAACACTGAAGCTTTCTTT. This sequence joins TRBV12-5 and TRBJ1-1; no firm D call. V was clipped by 6 bases and J by 0 bases, with 8 bases between them. The CDR3 length is 13 residues. Germline-derived CDR1 and CDR2 are LGHNT and FRNRAP.